A single sample gave rise to the 29 T cell receptor beta chains below, sequenced in a study of blood T cell repertoires in COVID-19. TCRdb keeps only in-frame clones here, not all; method: immunoSEQ multiplex PCR. The sample consists of 100,000 to 150,000 clones, 60% to 80% of them appearing once. The specimen sequenced was peripheral blood. Every receptor here comes from a woman aged 70-85 years with acute or convalescent COVID-19.

The chain recombines TRBV10-2 with TRBJ2-7; D remains ambiguous. CDR3 length equals 11 residues. The V gene's germline CDR1 is WSHSY and CDR2 SAAADI. V lost 8 bases and J lost 7, with 12 bases in between. CDR3 residues: CASQAPPEQYF. The CDR3, as DNA: TGCGCCAGCCAGGCCCCCCCGGAGCAGTACTTC.

V is TRBV24-1 and J is TRBJ1-1, with D perhaps matching TRBD1 (6 bases). Germline V gives CDR1 KGHDR, CDR2 SFDVKD. The CDR3 has 13 amino acids. Trimming cost V 4 bases and J 2 bases, with 7 bases left between them. The CDR3 coding sequence is TGTGCCACCAGTGAGGGGGCAAACACTGAAGCTTTCTTT. The encoded protein is CATSEGANTEAFF.

The gene calls are TRBV25-1 and TRBJ2-1; 9 bases are a match to TRBD1. Germline-derived CDR1 and CDR2 are MGHDK and SYGVNS. The V segment lost 4 bases and the J segment 7 bases; nucleotides outside the gene matches: 5. The CDR3 runs 14 residues. The CDR3: CASSGGQGRNEQFF. For the CDR3, the DNA is TGTGCCAGCAGTGGGGGACAGGGACGAAATGAGCAGTTCTTC. Full variable domain (rest looked up from reference TRBV25-1 and TRBJ2-1): EADIYQTPRYLVIGTGKKITLECSQTMGHDKMYWYQQDPGMELHLIHYSYGVNSTEKGDLSSESTVSRIRTEHFPLTLESARPSHTSQYLCASSGGQGRNEQFFGPGTRLTVL.

The chain uses TRBV6-5 and TRBJ1-2; D remains unclear. With 6 bases removed from V and 8 bases from J, the gap between germline ends came to 16 bases. This CDR3 comprises 13 residues. Germline V CDR1 and CDR2: MNHEY, SVGAGI. Here the CDR3 reads CASSGIGHAGYTF. DNA of the CDR3: TGTGCCAGCAGCGGGATAGGCCACGCGGGCTACACCTTC.

The rearrangement joins TRBV29-1 to TRBJ1-5, with 8 bases lining up with TRBD1. Germline V gives CDR1 SQVTM, CDR2 ANQGSEA. J was trimmed by 0 bases and V by 7 bases; bases with no gene match: 2. The CDR3 has 13 residues. The CDR3 is CSATGGSNQPQHF. CDR3 nucleotide sequence: TGCAGCGCCACAGGGGGTAGCAATCAGCCCCAGCATTTT.

This chain connects TRBV10-2 to TRBJ1-4, with TRBD1 matching 10 bases. This CDR3 contains 15 residues. The V gene end was trimmed by 4 bases and the J gene end by 8 bases; junction bases not matched to a gene: 7. Germline CDR1 is WSHSY and CDR2 is SAAADI. This CDR3 reads CASSGTGTGEEKLFF. The CDR3 DNA sequence: TGCGCCAGCAGTGGGACCGGGACAGGGGAAGAAAAACTGTTTTTT.

The chain links TRBV7-2 to TRBJ2-2; a weak D match, TRBD2 (5 bases). CDR1 SGHTA and CDR2 FQGNSA come from the germline V gene. The CDR3 runs 14 residues. Trimming left V 0 bases short and J 5 bases short, with 7 bases between. In DNA form, the CDR3 reads TGTGCCAGCAGCTTAGCGACTATTACCGGGGAGCTGTTTTTT. Translation gives CASSLATITGELFF.

This clone has only a few counts. The rearrangement uses TRBV7-3 and TRBJ2-7; D gene uncertain. Germline V CDR1 and CDR2: SGHTA, FQGTGA. The CDR3 length is 15 residues. V dropped 0 bases and J dropped 3 bases, with 12 bases sitting between them. The CDR3 coding sequence is TGTGCCAGCAGCTTAACGCGCGCACCCAACTACGAGCAGTACTTC. It is translated as CASSLTRAPNYEQYF.

This chain joins TRBV19 and TRBJ2-3; TRBD1 matches 7 bases. The trim removed 3 bases at V and 7 bases at J, leaving 1 base unmatched. The CDR3 loop spans 12 amino acids. Germline CDR1 reads LNHDA; CDR2 reads SQIVND (reference sequence). CDR3 region: CASSIRGNTQYF. CDR3 in DNA: TGTGCCAGTAGTATCAGGGGGAATACGCAGTATTTT. Full variable domain (remainder filled in from reference TRBV19 and TRBJ2-3): DGGITQSPKYLFRKEGQNVTLSCEQNLNHDAMYWYRQDPGQGLRLIYYSQIVNDFQKGDIAEGYSVSREKKESFPLTVTSAQKNPTAFYLCASSIRGNTQYFGPGTRLTVL.

This sequence joins TRBV4-1 and TRBJ1-4; D possibly corresponds to TRBD1 (6 bases). The CDR3 contains 17 residues. V was clipped by 0 bases and J by 7 bases, with 18 bases between them. Germline assignment: CDR1 MGHRA and CDR2 YSYEKL. CDR3: CASSQDFRRGAGEKLFF. The CDR3 DNA follows: TGCGCCAGCAGCCAAGATTTCCGCCGGGGGGCTGGTGAAAAACTGTTTTTT.

J is TRBJ2-7 and V is TRBV5-1; TRBD1 might be the D (6 bases). Germline loops: CDR1 SGHRS, CDR2 YFSETQ. The CDR3 contains 14 residues. Trimming removed 4 bases from V and 0 bases from J, with 11 bases in between. The chain's CDR3 is CASSRDTLSYEQYF. The CDR3 DNA sequence: TGCGCCAGCAGCCGGGACACCCTCTCCTACGAGCAGTACTTC. Full variable domain (outside the CDR3, taken from reference TRBV5-1 and TRBJ2-7): KAGVTQTPRYLIKTRGQQVTLSCSPISGHRSVSWYQQTPGQGLQFLFEYFSETQRNKGNFPGRFSGRQFSNSRSEMNVSTLELGDSALYLCASSRDTLSYEQYFGPGTRLTVT.

The genes are TRBV29-1 and TRBJ2-1, with a possible D match to TRBD1 (6 bases). This CDR3 is built from 15 residues. The V end lost 6 bases, the J end lost 0 bases, and 15 bases lay between the germline ends. CDR1 and CDR2 (germline): SQVTM, ANQGSEA. The CDR3 spells CSVPMGANSYNEQFF. The CDR3 nucleotides are TGCAGCGTCCCTATGGGGGCTAACTCCTACAATGAGCAGTTCTTC.

J is TRBJ2-2 and V is TRBV28; D is possibly TRBD1 (6 bases). From germline, CDR1 is MDHEN and CDR2 SYDVKM. This CDR3 is built from 16 residues. Trimming pared 2 bases from V and 5 bases from J, leaving 15 bases between. CDR3 nucleotide sequence: TGTGCCAGCAGTTTAAGGGGGTTACGAACTACCGGGGAGCTGTTTTTT. The encoded protein is CASSLRGLRTTGELFF. Based on the CDR3 plus reference TRBV28 and TRBJ2-2, the full variable domain is DVKVTQSSRYLVKRTGEKVFLECVQDMDHENMFWYRQDPGLGLRLIYFSYDVKMKEKGDIPEGYSVSREKKERFSLILESASTNQTSMYLCASSLRGLRTTGELFFGEGSRLTVL.

The sample holds one count of this clone. The chain links TRBV19 to TRBJ2-7, with a weak D call TRBD1 (6 bases). The CDR3 runs to 14 residues. CDR1 is LNHDA, CDR2 SQIVND, per germline (reference sequence). Trimming took off 0 bases at V and 3 bases at J, with 9 bases between the two ends. CDR3 protein: CASSIDTGSYEQYF. CDR3 nucleotides: TGTGCCAGTAGTATAGATACAGGGAGCTACGAGCAGTACTTC. Variable domain in full (rest from reference TRBV19 and TRBJ2-7): DGGITQSPKYLFRKEGQNVTLSCEQNLNHDAMYWYRQDPGQGLRLIYYSQIVNDFQKGDIAEGYSVSREKKESFPLTVTSAQKNPTAFYLCASSIDTGSYEQYFGPGTRLTVT.

On this clone itself: The sample carries other DNA sequences with the same CDR3. This chain connects TRBV2 to TRBJ2-2; TRBD2 aligns across 12 bases. Germline V gene sequence: CDR1 SNHLY, CDR2 FYNNEI. The CDR3 totals 18 residues. The V gene end was trimmed by 11 bases and the J gene end by 6 bases; junction bases not matched to a gene: 19. This CDR3 reads CAARGRLAGGTGAGELFF. As DNA, the CDR3 is TGTGCCGCCCGGGGGCGGCTAGCGGGGGGGACGGGTGCCGGGGAGCTGTTTTTT.

V is TRBV19 and J is TRBJ1-5, with 9 nucleotides matching TRBD1. Germline lookup yields CDR1 LNHDA and CDR2 SQIVND (reference sequence). With 3 bases clipped from V and 4 bases from J, the junction kept 4 bases outside the gene matches. CDR3 length: 15 residues. In DNA, the CDR3 is TGTGCCAGTAGTATTCGGACAGGGGCAAATCAGCCCCAGCATTTT. This translates into CASSIRTGANQPQHF. Full variable domain (outside the CDR3, taken from reference TRBV19 and TRBJ1-5): DGGITQSPKYLFRKEGQNVTLSCEQNLNHDAMYWYRQDPGQGLRLIYYSQIVNDFQKGDIAEGYSVSREKKESFPLTVTSAQKNPTAFYLCASSIRTGANQPQHFGDGTRLSIL.

This CDR3 reads CASSELEKNIQYF. CDR3 DNA sequence: TGCGCCAGCAGTGAGTTAGAGAAAAACATTCAGTACTTC. The gene calls are TRBV10-2 and TRBJ2-4; no firm D call. Germline assignment: CDR1 WSHSY and CDR2 SAAADI. The CDR3 length is 13 residues. V dropped 1 base and J dropped 4 bases, with 5 bases sitting between them.

There are many counts of this clone. The chain joins TRBV9 to TRBJ1-2; D is unclear. Trimming removed 3 bases at V and 6 bases at J, with 6 bases between. This CDR3 region has 11 residues. Germline-derived CDR1 and CDR2 are SGDLS and YYNGEE. CDR3 in DNA: TGTGCCAGCAGCGGACACGATGGCTACACCTTC. It encodes CASSGHDGYTF. Together with reference TRBV9 and TRBJ1-2, the CDR3 gives the full variable domain: DSGVTQTPKHLITATGQRVTLRCSPRSGDLSVYWYQQSLDQGLQFLIQYYNGEERAKGNILERFSAQQFPDLHSELNLSSLELGDSALYFCASSGHDGYTFGSGTRLTVV.

The V call is TRBV5-1, the J call TRBJ2-5, with 11 bases aligning to TRBD1. The CDR3 contains 16 residues. The germline V gene encodes CDR1 SGHRS and CDR2 YFSETQ. Trimming at V came to 4 bases and at J to 4 bases, leaving 9 bases not matched to a gene. For the CDR3, the DNA is TGCGCCAGCAGCCCTCGGACAGGGGGCGCGGGAGAGACCCAGTACTTC. This sequence encodes CASSPRTGGAGETQYF.

CDR3 bases: TGCGCCAGCAGCCAAGGTATGACTAGCGGGAGAGGGTTCGTGGAGACCCAGTACTTC. Its translation is CASSQGMTSGRGFVETQYF. The V call is TRBV4-1, the J call TRBJ2-5; 12 bases match TRBD2. Looked up from germline, CDR1 is MGHRA and CDR2 is YSYEKL. This CDR3 comprises 19 residues. Trimming took 1 base from V and 5 from J; bases not matched to a gene: 14.

The V and J genes are TRBV7-9 and TRBJ2-1; D might be TRBD1 (6 bases). From germline, CDR1 is SEHNR and CDR2 FQNEAQ (reference sequence). This CDR3 has 15 amino acids. Trimming removed 2 bases from V and 3 bases from J, with 11 bases in between. CDR3 DNA: TGTGCCAGCAGCTTACTACAGGGATTCTACAATGAGCAGTTCTTC. It translates to CASSLLQGFYNEQFF.

This clone was detected only once. J is TRBJ1-4 and V is TRBV5-5, with a possible D match to TRBD1 (6 bases). There are 15 residues in the CDR3. Trimming removed 0 bases from V and 5 bases from J, with 11 bases in between. The V gene's germline CDR1 is SGHKS and CDR2 YYEKEE (reference sequence). The CDR3 DNA sequence: TGTGCCAGCAGCTTGGAAAGGGGGAAGAATGAAAAACTGTTTTTT. This gives the protein CASSLERGKNEKLFF.

This chain links TRBV6-6 with TRBJ2-4; 7 bases agree with TRBD1. Trimming removed 5 bases from V and 2 bases from J; junction bases left unmatched: 9. The CDR3 loop spans 16 amino acids. Looked up from germline, CDR1 is MNHNY and CDR2 is SVGAGI (reference sequence). The CDR3 here is CASSNRQDRSKNIQYF. The CDR3, as DNA: TGTGCCAGCAGTAACCGACAGGACAGGTCCAAAAACATTCAGTACTTC.

The CDR3 sequence is CASSSGTPDTQYF. DNA of the CDR3: TGTGCCAGTTCCTCCGGGACTCCAGATACGCAGTATTTT. The rearrangement links TRBV19 to TRBJ2-3; D possibly corresponds to TRBD2 (6 bases). Trimming shortened V by 8 bases and J by 4 bases, and 13 bases separated the two germline ends. The CDR3 length is 13 residues. CDR1 and CDR2 (germline): LNHDA, SQIVND (reference sequence). The variable domain in full, with the rest retrieved from reference TRBV19 and TRBJ2-3, is DGGITQSPKYLFRKEGQNVTLSCEQNLNHDAMYWYRQDPGQGLRLIYYSQIVNDFQKGDIAEGYSVSREKKESFPLTVTSAQKNPTAFYLCASSSGTPDTQYFGPGTRLTVL.

This clone was seen only a few times. The chain uses TRBV27 and TRBJ2-7; possible D gene TRBD2, 5 bases. Germline CDR1 MNHEY, CDR2 SMNVEV (reference sequence). V was cut by 1 base and J by 5 bases, with 12 bases left in between. The CDR3 has 14 amino acids. CDR3 loop: CASSLFLGVHEQYF. The CDR3 DNA reads as TGTGCCAGCAGTTTATTTCTCGGGGTCCACGAGCAGTACTTC.

The rearrangement links TRBV5-4 to TRBJ1-4; tentative D call: TRBD1 (6 bases). V was cut by 4 bases and J by 7 bases, with 17 bases left in between. CDR1 and CDR2 (germline): SGHNT, YYREEE (reference sequence). The CDR3 spans 15 residues. The CDR3 sequence: CASSPSGASGEKLFF. The CDR3 region has the DNA TGTGCCAGCAGCCCGTCAGGGGCCTCAGGTGAAAAACTGTTTTTT.

The chain is built from TRBV6-5 and TRBJ1-2; 11 bases agree with TRBD1. The germline V gene encodes CDR1 MNHEY and CDR2 SVGAGI. The trim removed 4 bases at V and 8 bases at J, leaving 6 bases unmatched. This CDR3 is built from 14 residues. For the CDR3, the DNA is TGTGCCAGCAGTTTCGGACAGGGGGCTTGGGGCTACACCTTC. Translating gives CASSFGQGAWGYTF.

Points on this clone: This could be a read error, since a much larger clone is one nucleotide away. The chain carries TRBV5-1 and TRBJ1-2; weak D call: TRBD1 (5 bases). CDR3 length equals 15 residues. CDR1 and CDR2 (germline): SGHRS, YFSETQ. The DNA for the CDR3 is TGCGCCAGCAGCTCTGGACAACTCCTTAACTATGACTACACCTTC. This gives the protein CASSSGQLLNYDYTF.

This clone was seen a single time. The chain recombines TRBV24-1 with TRBJ1-2, with D possibly TRBD1 on 5 matching bases. Germline CDR1 KGHDR, CDR2 SFDVKD. The CDR3 runs to 15 residues. Between the trimmed V and J ends, which lost 3 bases and 3 bases, there was a span of 13 bases. The CDR3 DNA sequence: TGTGCCACCAGTGATGGGGCAGGAGTAGACTATGGCTACACCTTC. Amino acids: CATSDGAGVDYGYTF.